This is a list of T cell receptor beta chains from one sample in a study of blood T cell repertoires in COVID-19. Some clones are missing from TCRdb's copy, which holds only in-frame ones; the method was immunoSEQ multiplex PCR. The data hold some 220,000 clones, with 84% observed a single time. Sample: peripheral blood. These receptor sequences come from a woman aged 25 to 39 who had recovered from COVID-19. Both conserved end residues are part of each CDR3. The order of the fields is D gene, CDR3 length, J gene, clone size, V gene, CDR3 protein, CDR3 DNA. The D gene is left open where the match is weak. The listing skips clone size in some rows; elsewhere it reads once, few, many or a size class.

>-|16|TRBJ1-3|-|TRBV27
CASSSIGSLSGNTIYF
TGTGCCAGCAGTTCTATAGGGAGTCTTTCTGGAAACACCATATATTTT
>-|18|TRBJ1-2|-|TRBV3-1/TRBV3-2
CASSPIGREGTSIYGYTF
TGTGCCAGCAGCCCGATAGGCAGGGAAGGCACCTCGATCTATGGCTACACCTTC
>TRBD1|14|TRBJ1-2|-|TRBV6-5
CASSDAGGGYGYTF
TGTGCCAGCAGCGATGCAGGGGGCGGTTATGGCTACACCTTC
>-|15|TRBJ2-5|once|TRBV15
CATSRDPGQQETQYF
TGTGCCACCAGCAGAGACCCCGGACAGCAAGAGACCCAGTACTTC
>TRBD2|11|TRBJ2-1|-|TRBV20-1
CSASGGGEQFF
TGCAGTGCATCGGGGGGAGGGGAGCAGTTCTTC
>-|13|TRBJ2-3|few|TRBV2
CASSEPFTDTQYF
TGTGCCAGCAGTGAACCCTTCACAGATACGCAGTATTTT
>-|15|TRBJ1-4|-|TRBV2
CASTPGGGTNEKLFF
TGTGCCAGCACTCCGGGGGGGGGCACTAATGAAAAACTGTTTTTT
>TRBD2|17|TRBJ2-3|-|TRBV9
CASSVGRAGGNTDTQYF
TGTGCCAGCAGCGTAGGGAGGGCGGGAGGTAACACAGATACGCAGTATTTT
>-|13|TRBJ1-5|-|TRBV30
CAWSVQGLGPQHF
TGTGCCTGGAGTGTACAGGGTCTGGGACCCCAGCATTTT
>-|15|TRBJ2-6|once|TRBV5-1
CASSLESSGANVLTF
TGCGCCAGCAGCTTGGAGAGCTCTGGGGCCAACGTCCTGACTTTC
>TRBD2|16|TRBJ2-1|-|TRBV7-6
CASSLPRAGADNEQFF
TGTGCCAGCAGCCTGCCTAGGGCGGGAGCCGATAATGAGCAGTTCTTC
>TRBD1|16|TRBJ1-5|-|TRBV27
CASSLSYRGSNQPQHF
TGTGCCAGCAGTCTATCATACAGGGGGAGCAATCAGCCCCAGCATTTT
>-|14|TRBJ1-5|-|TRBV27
CASSGLRGIQPQHF
TGTGCCAGCAGTGGCCTCAGGGGAATTCAGCCCCAGCATTTT
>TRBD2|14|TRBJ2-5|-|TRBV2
CASSDPAGEETQYF
TGTGCCAGCAGTGATCCAGCGGGGGAAGAGACCCAGTACTTC
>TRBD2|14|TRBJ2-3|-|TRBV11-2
CASSLGDYTDTQYF
TGTGCCAGCAGCTTAGGGGACTACACAGATACGCAGTATTTT
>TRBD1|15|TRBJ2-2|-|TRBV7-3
CASSPGTGETGELFF
TGTGCCAGCAGCCCCGGGACAGGGGAAACCGGGGAGCTGTTTTTT
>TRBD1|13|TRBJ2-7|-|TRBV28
CASSSLDRVRAYF
TGTGCCAGCAGTTCATTGGACAGGGTCAGGGCTTACTTC
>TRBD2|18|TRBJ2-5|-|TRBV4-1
CASSHSFEGIAGVETQYF
TGCGCCAGCAGCCACTCGTTCGAAGGTATAGCGGGAGTTGAGACCCAGTACTTC
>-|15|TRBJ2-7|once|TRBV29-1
CSVDPSSYRTNEQYF
TGCAGCGTCGACCCCAGCAGCTACCGGACTAATGAGCAGTACTTC
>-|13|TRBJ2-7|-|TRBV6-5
CASISTRAYEQYF
TGTGCCAGCATATCCACACGGGCCTACGAGCAGTACTTC
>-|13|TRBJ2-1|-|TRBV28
CASSTSLESAQFF
TGTGCCAGCAGTACTAGCCTGGAGAGTGCGCAGTTCTTC
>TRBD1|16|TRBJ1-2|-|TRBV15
CATSSYRDRGRNGYTF
TGTGCCACCAGCAGTTACCGGGACAGGGGGCGGAATGGCTACACCTTC
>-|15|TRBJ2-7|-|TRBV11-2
CASSLVVAEPYEQYF
TGTGCCAGCAGCTTAGTCGTAGCGGAACCCTACGAGCAGTACTTC
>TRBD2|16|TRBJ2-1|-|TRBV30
CAWSTDLAGWSNEQFF
TGTGCCTGGAGTACCGATCTAGCGGGATGGAGCAATGAGCAGTTCTTC
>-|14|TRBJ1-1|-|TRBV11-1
CASSLEGQNTEAFF
TGTGCCAGCAGCTTAGAGGGACAGAACACTGAAGCTTTCTTT
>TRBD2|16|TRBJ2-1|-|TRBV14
CASSKGLAVHYNEQFF
TGTGCCAGCAGCAAAGGGCTAGCGGTACACTACAATGAGCAGTTCTTC
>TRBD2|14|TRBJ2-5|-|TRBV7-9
CASSRPTSGETQYF
TGTGCCAGCAGCCGCCCGACTAGCGGAGAGACCCAGTACTTC
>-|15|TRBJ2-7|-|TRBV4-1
CASSQEPGGGYEQYF
TGCGCCAGCAGCCAAGAACCTGGGGGCGGCTACGAGCAGTACTTC
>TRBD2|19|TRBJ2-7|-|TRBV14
CASSPKWFGLAGGAYEQYF
TGTGCCAGCAGCCCAAAGTGGTTCGGACTAGCGGGCGGAGCCTACGAGCAGTACTTC
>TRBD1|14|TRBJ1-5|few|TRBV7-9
CASSSQGARQPQHF
TGTGCCAGCAGCTCGCAGGGGGCGCGTCAGCCCCAGCATTTT
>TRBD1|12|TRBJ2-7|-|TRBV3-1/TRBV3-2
CASSRQGSEQYF
TGTGCCAGCAGCCGACAGGGAAGCGAGCAGTACTTC
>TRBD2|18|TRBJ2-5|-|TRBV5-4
CASSFVGTSGSRGETQYF
TGTGCCAGCAGCTTCGTTGGGACTAGCGGGAGTAGAGGAGAGACCCAGTACTTC
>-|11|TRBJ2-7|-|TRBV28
CASSLWEEQYF
TGTGCCAGCAGTTTATGGGAGGAGCAGTACTTC
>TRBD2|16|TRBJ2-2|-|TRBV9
CASSVEAGGPNGELFF
TGTGCCAGCAGCGTAGAAGCGGGAGGGCCTAACGGGGAGCTGTTTTTT
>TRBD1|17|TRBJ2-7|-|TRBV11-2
CASTGSQGQGFSYEQYF
TGTGCCAGCACTGGCTCGCAGGGACAGGGGTTCTCCTACGAGCAGTACTTC
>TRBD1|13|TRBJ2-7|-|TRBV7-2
CASSADRFREQYF
TGTGCCAGCAGCGCGGACAGGTTTCGCGAGCAGTACTTC
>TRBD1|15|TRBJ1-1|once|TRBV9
CASSPSGTVNTEAFF
TGTGCCAGCAGCCCCTCCGGGACAGTGAACACTGAAGCTTTCTTT
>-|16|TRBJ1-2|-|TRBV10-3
CAGAGTTPEGYYGYTF
TGTGCCGGGGCCGGGACAACCCCCGAAGGGTACTATGGCTACACCTTC
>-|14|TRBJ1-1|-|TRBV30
CAWTLGAGVTEAFF
TGTGCCTGGACACTGGGGGCAGGAGTCACTGAAGCTTTCTTT
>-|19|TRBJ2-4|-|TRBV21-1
CASSKERTSGSFAKNIQYF
TGTGCCAGCAGCAAAGAAAGGACTAGCGGGAGTTTTGCCAAAAACATTCAGTACTTC
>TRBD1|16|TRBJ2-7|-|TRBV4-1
CASSQEGQVSSYEQYF
TGCGCCAGCAGCCAAGAGGGACAGGTGAGCTCCTACGAGCAGTACTTC